Shown below are 14 T cell receptor beta chains from a single sample sequenced in a study of shared clonotypes between healthy human individuals. The repertoire was sequenced with immunoSEQ multiplex PCR; TCRdb's copy has only in-frame clones and lacks some. The repertoire holds 2.3 million or so clones, with approximately 93% as singletons. Sequencing was done on a sample of naive CD4+ T cells from PBMCs. This sample's subset: CD45RA+ positively selected. The source of these receptors is a man between 18 and 35 years old in good health. Some clones in this sample may be carry-over from other donors' samples.

This clone was recorded once. V gene TRBV30 combines with J gene TRBJ1-6; tentatively, D is TRBD1 (5 bases). Germline assignment: CDR1 GTSNPN and CDR2 SVGIG (reference sequence). The V end lost 2 bases, the J end lost 10 bases, and 15 bases lay between the germline ends. The length of the CDR3 is 14 residues. CDR3 nucleotide sequence: TGTGCCTGGAGTAAAGAGGGGCCTTACTCACCCCTCCACTTT. It codes for CAWSKEGPYSPLHF.

The chain uses TRBV6-1 and TRBJ2-3; TRBD1 matches at 7 bases. This CDR3 is built from 13 residues. The junction had 2 bases not matched to a gene; V was cut back by 4 bases and J by 4 bases. CDR1 is MNHNS and CDR2 is SASEGT in the germline V gene. The CDR3 reads CASSVQGPDTQYF. The CDR3 DNA follows: TGTGCCAGCAGTGTACAGGGGCCAGATACGCAGTATTTT.

Notes on this clone: The same CDR3 is also encoded by other DNA sequences in this sample. This sequence joins TRBV2 and TRBJ1-5, with unresolved D. The V end lost 3 bases, the J end lost 0 bases, and 3 bases lay between the germline ends. CDR3 length: 13 amino acids. In germline, CDR1 is SNHLY, CDR2 FYNNEI. The CDR3 protein is CASSEVSNQPQHF. The CDR3 nucleotides are TGTGCCAGCAGTGAGGTTAGCAATCAGCCCCAGCATTTT.

This chain uses TRBV6-1 with TRBJ2-7, with D hard to call. CDR1 is MNHNS and CDR2 is SASEGT in the germline V gene. Between the trimmed V and J ends, which lost 3 bases and 9 bases, there was a span of 24 bases. The CDR3 extends over 16 amino acids. CDR3 region: CASSESGMPFSVAQYF. The CDR3 region has the DNA TGTGCCAGCAGTGAGAGTGGGATGCCATTCTCCGTTGCGCAGTACTTC.

The chain carries TRBV7-3 and TRBJ2-7; 10 bases are a match to TRBD2. V was pared by 2 bases and J by 5 bases, with 6 bases of the junction left unmatched. CDR3 length equals 15 residues. The germline V gene has CDR1 SGHTA and CDR2 FQGTGA. CDR3: CASSLQIAGGDEQYF. Written as DNA, the CDR3 is TGTGCCAGCAGCTTACAGATAGCGGGAGGAGACGAGCAGTACTTC.

The rearrangement uses TRBV5-1 and TRBJ2-3, with no clear D. The CDR3 runs 13 residues. The germline CDR1 and CDR2 sequences are SGHRS and YFSETQ. Trimming took 2 bases from V and 5 from J, leaving 9 bases between them. DNA of the CDR3: TGCGCCAGCAGCTTTCTGCCGCGAGATACGCAGTATTTT. Translation: CASSFLPRDTQYF.

The chain links TRBV30 to TRBJ1-2; TRBD1 might be the D (5 bases). CDR1 GTSNPN and CDR2 SVGIG come from the germline V gene (reference sequence). This CDR3 has 14 amino acids. Trimming shortened V by 1 base and J by 4 bases, and 13 bases separated the two germline ends. CDR3 DNA sequence: TGTGCCTGGAGTGGTGGGGGGTTCGGCTATGGCTACACCTTC. Its translation is CAWSGGGFGYGYTF. The full variable domain, with the rest looked up from reference TRBV30 and TRBJ1-2, is SQTIHQWPATLVQPVGSPLSLECTVEGTSNPNLYWYRQAAGRGLQLLFYSVGIGQISSEVPQNLSASRPQDRQFILSSKKLLLSDSGFYLCAWSGGGFGYGYTFGSGTRLTVV.

The rearrangement uses TRBV20-1 and TRBJ1-2; D gene unclear. The CDR3 has 11 residues. CDR1 DFQATT and CDR2 SNEGSKA come from the germline V gene (reference sequence). The V and J ends lost 6 bases and 7 bases respectively, with 12 bases between them. CDR3 amino acids: CSAFLMGGYTF. The CDR3 coding sequence is TGCAGTGCCTTCTTAATGGGTGGCTACACCTTC.

The chain couples TRBV6-5 to TRBJ2-2; 9 bases are shared with TRBD2. Germline CDR1 reads MNHEY; CDR2 reads SVGAGI. V trimming: 8 bases; J trimming: 4 bases; junction bases outside the gene matches: 8. This CDR3 has 15 residues. DNA of the CDR3: TGTGCCAGCTACGACAGCGGGAGGTTCACCGGGGAGCTGTTTTTT. Amino acid sequence: CASYDSGRFTGELFF.

CDR3 sequence (DNA): TGTGCCAGTAGTTATGGACTAGCGGAAAACATTCAGTACTTC. Encoded protein: CASSYGLAENIQYF. V is TRBV19 and J is TRBJ2-4, with 10 bases that match TRBD2. V trimming: 5 bases; J trimming: 5 bases; junction bases outside the gene matches: 3. The CDR3 runs 14 residues. Germline V gene lookup returns CDR1 LNHDA and CDR2 SQIVND (reference sequence).

The chain carries TRBV5-1 and TRBJ1-6; no firm D call. V gave up 0 bases and J gave up 10 bases, with 14 bases separating them. Germline assignment: CDR1 SGHRS and CDR2 YFSETQ. CDR3 length: 15 residues. The CDR3 loop reads CASSLAGKEYSPLHF. CDR3 in DNA: TGCGCCAGCAGCTTGGCCGGGAAGGAGTACTCACCCCTCCACTTT.

CDR3 sequence reads: CASRVAGQSNTGELFF. CDR3 sequence (DNA): TGCGCCAGCAGGGTAGCGGGCCAATCGAACACCGGGGAGCTGTTTTTT. The chain has TRBV5-1 and TRBJ2-2; 7 bases match TRBD2. This CDR3 spans 16 amino acids. The germline CDR1 and CDR2 sequences are SGHRS and YFSETQ. J was trimmed by 0 bases and V by 5 bases; bases with no gene match: 7. Combining the CDR3 with reference TRBV5-1 and TRBJ2-2 gives the whole variable domain KAGVTQTPRYLIKTRGQQVTLSCSPISGHRSVSWYQQTPGQGLQFLFEYFSETQRNKGNFPGRFSGRQFSNSRSEMNVSTLELGDSALYLCASRVAGQSNTGELFFGEGSRLTVL.

V and J are TRBV7-9 and TRBJ1-1, with D hard to call. The CDR3 has 15 residues. Trimming left V 2 bases short and J 1 base short, with 11 bases between. The germline V gene encodes CDR1 SEHNR and CDR2 FQNEAQ (reference sequence). For the CDR3, the DNA is TGTGCCAGCAGCTTACGACCTATAGGGAACACTGAAGCTTTCTTT. This codes for CASSLRPIGNTEAFF.

The gene calls are TRBV28 and TRBJ2-2; tentative D call: TRBD2 (6 bases). V lost 9 bases and J 1 base, leaving 9 bases between the germline ends. CDR3 length: 13 residues. Germline CDR1 reads MDHEN; CDR2 reads SYDVKM. DNA for the CDR3: TGTGCCAGTTTCGGGGGGAACACCGGGGAGCTGTTTTTT. Encoded protein: CASFGGNTGELFF.